This T cell receptor (beta chain) emerged from a study of cytomegalovirus exposure and HLA in healthy donors. Study in general: Falling in the Caucasian-associated ancestry cluster were about 83% of a few hundred genotyped donors.

About this clone itself: Antigen: not known.

The PCR employed 60 Vbeta primers together with 13 Jbeta primers. TCRdb's copy holds only in-frame clones and misses some; the assay was immunoSEQ multiplex PCR. In the table there are about 160,000 clones, approximately 82% of which are singletons. The study, taken as a whole, reports: The sole available immune exposure information was CMV serostatus. Most TCR beta V segments were productive about 90% or about 30% of the time in an earlier analysis.

This CDR3 region has 15 residues. The germline gives CDR1 SGHNT, CDR2 YENEEA. The ends were cut back, 5 bases at V and 0 bases at J, with 13 bases in the middle. V usage is TRBV11-3 and J usage is TRBJ1-1; D perhaps matches TRBD1 (5 bases). The origin of this receptor is a man aged 45-60 years in good health and CMV-seropositive. Sequenced input: PBMCs. In DNA, the CDR3 is TGTGCCAGCAGCCCGCCGGGGGGTATGAACACTGAAGCTTTCTTT. This sequence encodes CASSPPGGMNTEAFF.